This T cell receptor beta chain was recovered during a study of T cell repertoires in cytomegalovirus infection. The overall study: As its CMV epitopes, the study selected recently identified HLA-C-restricted and well-studied HLA-B-restricted targets. Public TCR beta signatures provided an indication of both CMV infection and a matching HLA type.

Using its own MiXCR run on the reads, TCRdb lists one record per CDR3 protein. The sample lists 700,000 to 950,000 distinct CDR3 sequences, around a third occurring once. This clonotype was counted many times. Its antigen is not known. Study-wide results and limits: Totalled public TCR beta family frequency picked out people who carried CMV plus the relevant HLA. Ex vivo, HLA-C-restricted CMV-specific TCR beta clonotypes prevailed over the rest of the response.

Source: cultured CD8+ T cells from PBMCs, taken from culture after CMV antigen stimulation. This receptor was obtained from a human donor in good health (CMV status not recorded). Some clones in this sample may be carry-over from other donors' samples.

In nucleotides, the CDR3 is TGTGCCAGCAGCCCCGGACAGGGTTCCCAGGAGACCCAGTACTTC. Its protein product is CASSPGQGSQETQYF. The J gene is TRBJ2-5, the V gene TRBV7-9; 8 bases line up with TRBD1. Germline CDR1 is SEHNR and CDR2 is FQNEAQ (reference sequence). The V and J ends lost 5 bases and 5 bases, in that order; junction bases with no gene match: 10. The length of the CDR3 is 15 residues.